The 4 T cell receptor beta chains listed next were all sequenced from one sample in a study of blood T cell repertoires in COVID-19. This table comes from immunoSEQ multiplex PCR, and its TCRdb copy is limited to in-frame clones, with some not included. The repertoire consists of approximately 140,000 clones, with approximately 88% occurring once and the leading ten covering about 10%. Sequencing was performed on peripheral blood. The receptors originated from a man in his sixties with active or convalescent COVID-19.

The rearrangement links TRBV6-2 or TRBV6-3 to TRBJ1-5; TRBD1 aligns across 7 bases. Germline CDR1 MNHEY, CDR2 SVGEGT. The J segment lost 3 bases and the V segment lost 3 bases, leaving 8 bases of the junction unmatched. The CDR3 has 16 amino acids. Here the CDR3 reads CASSYPGTAFNQPQHF. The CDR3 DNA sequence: TGTGCCAGCAGTTATCCCGGGACAGCTTTCAATCAGCCCCAGCATTTT.

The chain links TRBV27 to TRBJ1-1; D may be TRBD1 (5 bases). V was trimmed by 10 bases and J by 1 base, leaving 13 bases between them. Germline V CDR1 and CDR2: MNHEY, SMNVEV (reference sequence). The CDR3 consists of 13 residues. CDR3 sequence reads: CATRLQANTEAFF. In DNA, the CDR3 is TGTGCCACCAGATTACAGGCGAACACTGAAGCTTTCTTT.

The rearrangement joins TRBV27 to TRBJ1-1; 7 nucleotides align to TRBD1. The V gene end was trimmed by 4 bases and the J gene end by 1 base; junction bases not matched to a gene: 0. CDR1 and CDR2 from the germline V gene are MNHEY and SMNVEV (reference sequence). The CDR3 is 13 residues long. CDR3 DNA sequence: TGTGCCAGCAGTTACAGGGGGAACACTGAAGCTTTCTTT. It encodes CASSYRGNTEAFF.

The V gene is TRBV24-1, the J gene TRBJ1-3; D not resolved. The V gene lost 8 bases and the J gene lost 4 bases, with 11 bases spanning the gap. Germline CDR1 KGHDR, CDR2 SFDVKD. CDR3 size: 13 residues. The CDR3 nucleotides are TGTGCCACCAAAGCGAGTGGGGGAAACACCATATATTTT. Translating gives CATKASGGNTIYF.